Presented here are 25 T cell receptor beta chains from one specimen sequenced in a study of post-analysis software for immune sequencing data. Study-level results: Among five TRBV segments more frequent in patients than controls were TRBV5-6, TRBV5-1 and TRBV20-1.

Which antigens these TCRs recognize remains unknown. Each TCR beta cDNA library carried unique molecular identifiers. TCRdb called the PCR reads again in MiXCR, with one record for every CDR3 protein. The repertoire includes roughly 800,000 distinct CDR3 sequences, 25% to 30% of them detected once, and about 0.5% sits in the top ten. Sequencing was done on a sample of blood. The source is a girl aged 5-17 years with multiple sclerosis.

The chain joins TRBV4-3 to TRBJ2-1; no definite D call. The J call may not be correct, given that the DNA end is closer to TRBJ2-7. This CDR3 spans 14 amino acids. CDR1 and CDR2 (germline): LGHNA, YSLEER. This CDR3 is CASSQGFSYNEQYF. DNA of the CDR3: TGCGCCAGCAGCCAAGGGTTTTCTTACAATGAGCAGTACTTC.

This clonotype was observed a handful of times. V is TRBV27 and J is TRBJ2-7; tentatively, D is TRBD2 (5 bases). Germline CDR1 reads MNHEY; CDR2 reads SMNVEV (reference sequence). Trimming left V 6 bases short and J 0 bases short, with 15 bases between. This CDR3 contains 15 residues. This CDR3 is CASSARRVSSYEQYF. CDR3 in DNA: TGTGCCAGCAGCGCCCGGCGGGTAAGCTCCTACGAGCAGTACTTC.

The chain combines TRBV20-1 with TRBJ2-3, with TRBD2 matching over 7 bases. V shed 6 bases, J shed 6 bases, and the junction held 9 bases outside the gene matches. The CDR3 covers 13 residues. CDR1 and CDR2 from the germline V gene are DFQATT and SNEGSKA (reference sequence). The CDR3 spells CSARLPGRDTQYF. The DNA of the CDR3 is TGCAGTGCCCGGCTTCCCGGGAGGGATACGCAGTATTTT.

This clonotype turned up a few times. The chain links TRBV5-1 to TRBJ2-5, with D unclear. This CDR3 spans 15 amino acids. Trimming cost V 4 bases and J 5 bases, with 18 bases left between them. Germline V gene sequence: CDR1 SGHRS, CDR2 YFSETQ. CDR3: CASSPTWVSQETQYF. Here the CDR3 DNA reads TGCGCCAGCAGCCCGACGTGGGTTAGCCAGGAGACCCAGTACTTC. Full variable domain (rest looked up from reference TRBV5-1 and TRBJ2-5): KAGVTQTPRYLIKTRGQQVTLSCSPISGHRSVSWYQQTPGQGLQFLFEYFSETQRNKGNFPGRFSGRQFSNSRSEMNVSTLELGDSALYLCASSPTWVSQETQYFGPGTRLLVL.

The sample holds a few counts of this clonotype. V gene TRBV7-9 combines with J gene TRBJ2-6, with D unclear. The CDR3 consists of 16 residues. In germline, CDR1 is SEHNR, CDR2 FQNEAQ (reference sequence). V lost 2 bases and J lost 2, with 10 bases in between. CDR3 bases: TGTGCCAGCAGCTTATACGGTGGTGCTGGGGCCAACGTCCTGACTTTC. Translated: CASSLYGGAGANVLTF.

The table lists this clonotype with a few counts. Being one base from a much bigger clone, this may be a read error. The chain couples TRBV28 to TRBJ2-7; D is unclear. CDR3 length: 11 amino acids. Germline values: CDR1 MDHEN, CDR2 SYDVKM. CDR3 protein: CAGSRTYEQYF. Here the CDR3 DNA reads TGTGCCGGCAGCCGGACCTACGAGCAGTACTTC.

In this sample, this clonotype turned up a few times. The genes are TRBV6-2 or TRBV6-3 and TRBJ2-1, with 10 bases aligning to TRBD2. The CDR3 loop spans 19 amino acids. The germline gives CDR1 MNHEY, CDR2 SVGEGT. The J segment lost 0 bases and the V segment lost 4 bases, leaving 12 bases of the junction unmatched. The CDR3 nucleotides are TGTGCCAGCAGTTTCCCCCTGAGCGGGAGGGCCCTCTCCTACAATGAGCAGTTCTTC. It specifies CASSFPLSGRALSYNEQFF.

The V gene is TRBV20-1, the J gene TRBJ2-3; possibly TRBD1 for D (6 bases). The germline V gene encodes CDR1 DFQATT and CDR2 SNEGSKA (reference sequence). The CDR3 sequence is 16 residues long. CDR3 protein: CSSLWARTGSTDTQYF. The CDR3 DNA reads as TGCAGCTCACTATGGGCGAGAACAGGGAGCACAGATACGCAGTATTTT.

This clonotype has more than one count but fewer than ten. The chain carries TRBV20-1 and TRBJ2-7; a possible D gene is TRBD2 (6 bases). This CDR3 spans 11 amino acids. The ends were cut back, 6 bases at V and 5 bases at J, with 11 bases in the middle. Germline V gene data show CDR1 as DFQATT and CDR2 as SNEGSKA (reference sequence). In DNA form, the CDR3 reads TGCAGTGCCCGACTAGGGAACGAGCAGTACTTC. It yields the protein CSARLGNEQYF.

This clonotype was seen many times. The rearrangement uses TRBV15 and TRBJ2-1; no firm D call. Per the germline V gene, CDR1 is LNHNV and CDR2 is YYDKDF (reference sequence). V gave up 0 bases and J gave up 9 bases, with 3 bases separating them. This CDR3 has 11 residues. CDR3 sequence reads: CATSRDTEQFF. The CDR3 DNA is TGTGCCACCAGCAGAGATACTGAGCAGTTCTTC.

This clonotype appeared once. A much larger clone differs by one base, so this may be a read error. The J gene is TRBJ2-5, the V gene TRBV29-1; 8 bases match TRBD1. The length of the CDR3 is 12 residues. Germline loops: CDR1 SQVTM, CDR2 ANQGSEA. As DNA, the CDR3 is TGCGGCGTTGTCAGGGGGCGGGAGACCCAGTACTTC. This encodes CGVVRGRETQYF. The full variable domain, completed using reference TRBV29-1 and TRBJ2-5, is SAVISQKPSRDICQRGTSLTIQCQVDSQVTMMFWYRQQPGQSLTLIATANQGSEATYESGFVIDKFPISRPNLTFSTLTVSNMSPEDSSIYLCGVVRGRETQYFGPGTRLLVL.

This clonotype has just one count. The V and J genes are TRBV6-5 and TRBJ2-3; tentatively, D is TRBD2 (6 bases). CDR3 size: 15 residues. The V and J ends lost 7 bases and 0 bases respectively, with 14 bases between them. Germline V CDR1 and CDR2: MNHEY, SVGAGI. CDR3 sequence reads: CASMLGRYSTDTQYF. Here the CDR3 DNA reads TGTGCCAGCATGCTAGGGAGGTATAGCACAGATACGCAGTATTTT.

This clonotype was picked up many times. V usage is TRBV5-4 and J usage is TRBJ1-1; no definite D call. This CDR3 has 14 amino acids. V lost 0 bases, J lost 1 base, and 7 bases lay in between. Per the germline V gene, CDR1 is SGHNT and CDR2 is YYREEE (reference sequence). The DNA of the CDR3 is TGTGCCAGCAGCTTGGTCGGGCGGAACACTGAAGCTTTCTTT. It encodes CASSLVGRNTEAFF.

The chain has TRBV24-1 and TRBJ2-1; TRBD2 agrees at 13 bases. The CDR3 length is 19 residues. V trimming: 4 bases; J trimming: 1 base; junction bases outside the gene matches: 9. CDR1 KGHDR and CDR2 SFDVKD come from the germline V gene. Here the CDR3 reads CATSEWTSGGLQSYNEQFF. DNA of the CDR3: TGTGCCACCAGTGAGTGGACTAGCGGGGGCCTCCAGTCCTACAATGAGCAGTTCTTC.

The chain combines TRBV6-5 with TRBJ1-3; D might be TRBD1 (5 bases). The length of the CDR3 is 16 residues. The ends were cut back, 2 bases at V and 0 bases at J, with 11 bases in the middle. The germline gives CDR1 MNHEY, CDR2 SVGAGI. CDR3 amino acids: CASSYDGGSSGNTIYF. The CDR3 nucleotides read TGTGCCAGCAGTTACGATGGGGGAAGCTCTGGAAACACCATATATTTT.

This clonotype was found a few times. This chain connects TRBV12-3 or TRBV12-4 to TRBJ1-2, with 7 bases aligning to TRBD1. This CDR3 spans 15 amino acids. V dropped 3 bases and J dropped 6; count of bases not matched to a gene: 10. CDR3: CASSLGDRERDGYTF. The CDR3 DNA is TGTGCCAGCAGTTTGGGCGACAGGGAGCGGGATGGCTACACCTTC.

This clonotype was seen repeatedly, ten times or more. The J gene is TRBJ2-5, the V gene TRBV7-8; 8 bases fit TRBD2. After removal of 6 bases from V and 5 bases from J, the junction contained 11 bases not matched to a gene. The germline V gene encodes CDR1 SGHVS and CDR2 FQNEAQ. This CDR3 has 15 residues. CDR3 region: CASRAMAGGGETQYF. The CDR3 coding sequence is TGTGCCAGCAGAGCTATGGCGGGGGGCGGGGAGACCCAGTACTTC.

V gene TRBV24-1 combines with J gene TRBJ2-3, with D perhaps being TRBD1 or TRBD2 (6 bases each). From germline, CDR1 is KGHDR and CDR2 SFDVKD. This CDR3 is built from 15 residues. The V gene lost 3 bases and the J gene lost 7 bases, with 16 bases spanning the gap. The CDR3 DNA reads as TGTGCCACCAGTGATGAAGGGGGGAAGTTGAATACGCAGTATTTT. Protein product: CATSDEGGKLNTQYF.

The table lists this clonotype with many counts. The rearrangement joins TRBV29-1 to TRBJ2-7; TRBD2 matches 8 bases. The germline V gene has CDR1 SQVTM and CDR2 ANQGSEA. The length of the CDR3 is 13 residues. V dropped 5 bases and J dropped 3; count of bases not matched to a gene: 6. CDR3 region: CSVQPGGGYEQYF. The DNA of the CDR3 is TGCAGCGTTCAACCCGGGGGGGGCTACGAGCAGTACTTC.

This clonotype occurred a few times. V and J are TRBV6-2 or TRBV6-3 and TRBJ1-1; 10 bases fit TRBD1. Germline CDR1 and CDR2: MNHEY and SVGEGT. The junction had 10 bases not matched to a gene; V was cut back by 6 bases and J by 0 bases. The CDR3 loop spans 17 amino acids. The CDR3 nucleotides read TGTGCCAGCAGCCGCCGGAGACAGGGGGCTGTGAACACTGAAGCTTTCTTT. Its protein product is CASSRRRQGAVNTEAFF.

The V gene is TRBV20-1, the J gene TRBJ2-3; 7 nucleotides line up with TRBD2. V trimming: 3 bases; J trimming: 0 bases; junction bases outside the gene matches: 3. This CDR3 is built from 14 residues. Germline V gene data show CDR1 as DFQATT and CDR2 as SNEGSKA (reference sequence). The DNA for the CDR3 is TGCAGTGCTAGGCTAGCGGTGAGCACAGATACGCAGTATTTT. Its translation is CSARLAVSTDTQYF.

V gene TRBV15 combines with J gene TRBJ2-5; D may be TRBD1 (5 bases). Between the trimmed V and J ends, which lost 0 bases and 4 bases, there was a span of 12 bases. The CDR3 is 15 residues long. The germline gives CDR1 LNHNV, CDR2 YYDKDF (reference sequence). Written as DNA, the CDR3 is TGTGCCACCAGCAGAGATTTAGGGGCCGGAGAGACCCAGTACTTC. Its translation: CATSRDLGAGETQYF.

This sequence joins TRBV6-1 and TRBJ1-2; tentatively, D is TRBD1 (6 bases). Trimming stripped 2 bases from V and 8 bases from J, with 18 bases between. Germline CDR1 and CDR2: MNHNS and SASEGT. The CDR3 totals 15 residues. CDR3 coding DNA: TGTGCCAGCAGTGAATCTAGCGAGGGGGTCGGAGGCTACACCTTC. This gives the protein CASSESSEGVGGYTF.

This clonotype has only a few counts. The chain carries TRBV7-2 and TRBJ2-5; 7 bases match TRBD2. The CDR3 extends over 15 amino acids. V gave up 3 bases and J gave up 9 bases; unmatched junction bases: 13. The germline V gene encodes CDR1 SGHTA and CDR2 FQGNSA. The DNA for the CDR3 is TGTGCCAGCAGCTTGAGCGGGATTCAGGTCGGGGCCCAGTACTTC. Translation: CASSLSGIQVGAQYF.

This chain uses TRBV28 with TRBJ2-3; 15 nucleotides agree with TRBD2. V shed 3 bases, J shed 6 bases, and the junction held 7 bases outside the gene matches. In germline, CDR1 is MDHEN, CDR2 SYDVKM. This CDR3 is 17 amino acids long. CDR3 residues: CASSFPGLAGGRDTQYF. CDR3 nucleotide sequence: TGTGCCAGCAGTTTCCCGGGACTAGCGGGGGGCCGGGATACGCAGTATTTT.